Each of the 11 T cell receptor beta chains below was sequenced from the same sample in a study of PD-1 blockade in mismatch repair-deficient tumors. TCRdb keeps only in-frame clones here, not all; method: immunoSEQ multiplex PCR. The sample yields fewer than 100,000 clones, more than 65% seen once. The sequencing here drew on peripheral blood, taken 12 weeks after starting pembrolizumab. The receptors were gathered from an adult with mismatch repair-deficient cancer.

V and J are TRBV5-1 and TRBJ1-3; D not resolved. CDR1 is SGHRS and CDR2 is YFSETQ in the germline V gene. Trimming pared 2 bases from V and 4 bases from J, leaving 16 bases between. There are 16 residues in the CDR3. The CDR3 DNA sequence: TGCGCCAGCAGCTTATCCCCTACAGCGACGGGAAACACCATATATTTT. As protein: CASSLSPTATGNTIYF.

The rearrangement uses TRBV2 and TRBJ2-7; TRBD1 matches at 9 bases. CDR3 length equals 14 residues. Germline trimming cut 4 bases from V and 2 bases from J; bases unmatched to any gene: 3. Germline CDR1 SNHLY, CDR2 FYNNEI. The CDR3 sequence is CASSVGQGAYEQYF. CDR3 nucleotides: TGTGCCAGCAGTGTGGGACAGGGCGCCTACGAGCAGTACTTC.

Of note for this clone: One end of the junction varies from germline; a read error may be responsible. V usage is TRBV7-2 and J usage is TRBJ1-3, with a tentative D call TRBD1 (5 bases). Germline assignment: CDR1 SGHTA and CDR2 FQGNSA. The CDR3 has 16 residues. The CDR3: CASSLAGGFSGNTIYF. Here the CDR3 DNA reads TGTGCCAGCAGCCTAGCTGGGGGTTTCTCTGGAAACACCATATATTTT.

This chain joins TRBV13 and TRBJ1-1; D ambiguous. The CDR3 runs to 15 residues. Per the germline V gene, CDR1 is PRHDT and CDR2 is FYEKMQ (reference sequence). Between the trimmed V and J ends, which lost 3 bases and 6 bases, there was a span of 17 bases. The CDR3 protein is CASSFSRGSSSEAFF. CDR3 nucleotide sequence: TGTGCCAGCAGCTTTTCGCGTGGTAGTTCCTCTGAAGCTTTCTTT.

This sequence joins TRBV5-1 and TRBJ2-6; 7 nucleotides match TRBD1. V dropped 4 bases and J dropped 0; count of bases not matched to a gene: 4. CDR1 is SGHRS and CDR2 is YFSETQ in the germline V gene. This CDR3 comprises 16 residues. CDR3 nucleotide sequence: TGCGCCAGCAGCCCGACAGGGAACTCTGGGGCCAACGTCCTGACTTTC. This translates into CASSPTGNSGANVLTF.

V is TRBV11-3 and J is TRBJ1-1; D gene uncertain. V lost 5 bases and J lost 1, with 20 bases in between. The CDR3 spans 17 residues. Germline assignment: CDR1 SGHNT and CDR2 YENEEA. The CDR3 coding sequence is TGTGCCAGCAGCCCCGGGATAGATCGGGGAGCGAACACTGAAGCTTTCTTT. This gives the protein CASSPGIDRGANTEAFF.

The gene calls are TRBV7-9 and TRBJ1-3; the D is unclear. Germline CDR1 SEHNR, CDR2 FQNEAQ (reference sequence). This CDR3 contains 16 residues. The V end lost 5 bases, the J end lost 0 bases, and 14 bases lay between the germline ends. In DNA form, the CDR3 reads TGTGCCAGCAGCGCAAGGGAGCTCTACTCTGGAAACACCATATATTTT. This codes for CASSARELYSGNTIYF.

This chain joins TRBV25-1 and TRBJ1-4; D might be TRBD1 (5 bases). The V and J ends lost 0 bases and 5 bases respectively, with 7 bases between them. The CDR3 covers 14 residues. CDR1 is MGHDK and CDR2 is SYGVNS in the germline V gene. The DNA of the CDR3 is TGTGCCAGCAGTGAATATGGGGGAAATGAAAAACTGTTTTTT. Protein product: CASSEYGGNEKLFF.

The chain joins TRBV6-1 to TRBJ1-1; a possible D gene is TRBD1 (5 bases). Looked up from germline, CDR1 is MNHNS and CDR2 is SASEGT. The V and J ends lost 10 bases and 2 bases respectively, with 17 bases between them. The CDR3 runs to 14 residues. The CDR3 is CATRTGPTNTEAFF. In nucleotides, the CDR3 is TGTGCCACCAGAACGGGACCGACCAACACTGAAGCTTTCTTT.

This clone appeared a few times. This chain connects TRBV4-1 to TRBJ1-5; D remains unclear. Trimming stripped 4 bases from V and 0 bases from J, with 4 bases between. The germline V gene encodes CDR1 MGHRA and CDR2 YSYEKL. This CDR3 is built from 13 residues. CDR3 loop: CASSPSSNQPQHF. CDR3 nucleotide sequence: TGCGCCAGCAGCCCCTCTAGCAATCAGCCCCAGCATTTT.

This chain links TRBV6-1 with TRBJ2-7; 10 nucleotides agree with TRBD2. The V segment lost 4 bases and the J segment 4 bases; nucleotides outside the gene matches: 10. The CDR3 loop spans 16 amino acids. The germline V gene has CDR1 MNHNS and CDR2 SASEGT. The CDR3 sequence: CASSASGLAIMYEQYF. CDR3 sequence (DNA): TGTGCCAGCAGTGCATCGGGACTAGCGATAATGTACGAGCAGTACTTC.